This T cell receptor (beta chain) was sequenced for a study of blood T cell repertoires in COVID-19. Study details: Samples of COVID-19 (acute and convalescent) were obtained from the United States, Italy and Spain. T cells, B-cell-depleted T cells, or PBMCs supplied cDNA or gDNA.

Assay used: immunoSEQ multiplex PCR; TCRdb lists only in-frame clones, some missing. In the table there are about 120,000 clones, over 65% of which are singletons. The sample holds one count of this clone. Specimen: peripheral blood. The TCR originated in a woman in her seventies with acute or convalescent COVID-19.

This CDR3 reads CASSYGQGGYGYTF. In nucleotides, the CDR3 is TGTGCCAGTAGTTATGGTCAGGGAGGGTATGGCTACACCTTC. J is TRBJ1-2 and V is TRBV19; the D gene is possibly TRBD1 (5 bases). The CDR3 consists of 14 residues. CDR1 is LNHDA, CDR2 SQIVND, per germline (reference sequence). V was shortened by 5 bases and J by 5 bases, with 15 bases between the two germline ends. The full variable domain, with the rest looked up from reference TRBV19 and TRBJ1-2, is DGGITQSPKYLFRKEGQNVTLSCEQNLNHDAMYWYRQDPGQGLRLIYYSQIVNDFQKGDIAEGYSVSREKKESFPLTVTSAQKNPTAFYLCASSYGQGGYGYTFGSGTRLTVV.